The rows below give T cell receptor beta chains drawn from one sample of a study of cytomegalovirus exposure and HLA in healthy donors. TCRdb's copy holds only in-frame clones and misses some; the assay was immunoSEQ multiplex PCR. The sample consists of around 74,000 clones, over 80% of them appearing once. The sequenced sample was PBMCs. All receptors derive from a young man in good health and CMV-seronegative. CDR3s include the opening cysteine and the closing phenylalanine or tryptophan. A D gene is named only where the DNA matches it firmly. Clone size, where shown, is once, few, many, or a class for clones that have expanded.

TRBJ2-3 - TRBV5-1 TRBD1 TGCGCCAGCAGACGGGGACAGGCAACCGCAGATACGCAGTATTTT CASRRGQATADTQYF
TRBJ2-2 - TRBV7-6 TRBD2 TGTGCCAGCAGCACCGGGGGGGGGCCGAACACCGGGGAGCTGTTTTTT CASSTGGGPNTGELFF
TRBJ2-2 - TRBV10-3 TRBD1 TGTGCCATCAGTGAACCGGGACAGAGAAACACCGGGGAGCTGTTTTTT CAISEPGQRNTGELFF
TRBJ1-4 - TRBV18 TRBD1 TGTGCCAGCTCGCTCGATTCGGACAGGGGAGTAAAACTGTTTTTT CASSLDSDRGVKLFF
TRBJ2-1 - TRBV4-2 TRBD2 TGTGCCAGCAGCCAACTAGCGGGAAGGGCCTACAATGAGCAGTTCTTC CASSQLAGRAYNEQFF
TRBJ2-1 - TRBV27 TRBD1 TGTGCCAGCAGTTTATCTGAAGGGGACAGCGTTAAGAATGAGCAGTTCTTC CASSLSEGDSVKNEQFF
TRBJ2-1 - TRBV10-3 TRBD2 TGTGCCATCAGGGAGAGACTAGCCCCAGGCGCGCGTGAGCAGTTCTTC CAIRERLAPGAREQFF
TRBJ2-5 few TRBV7-9 - TGTGCCAGCAGCCGGGGCGGGGAACAAGAGACCCAGTACTTC CASSRGGEQETQYF
TRBJ2-3 - TRBV6-1 TRBD2 TGTGCCAGCAGTGACCCAAGACTAGCGGCCACAGATACGCAGTATTTT CASSDPRLAATDTQYF
TRBJ1-4 - TRBV27 - TGTGCCAGCAGTACGTTTGTACTCACAACTAATGAAAAACTGTTTTTT CASSTFVLTTNEKLFF
TRBJ2-1 - TRBV4-1 - TGCGCCAGCAGCCAGAACAGGATTAGCTCCTACAATGAGCAGTTCTTC CASSQNRISSYNEQFF
TRBJ2-4 - TRBV13 TRBD1 TGTGCCAGCAGCTTAGGAGGGGACAGGAGTCAGTACTTC CASSLGGDRSQYF